This passage covers 28 T cell receptor beta chains from one sample sequenced in a study of shared clonotypes between healthy human individuals. The repertoire was sequenced with immunoSEQ multiplex PCR; TCRdb's copy has only in-frame clones and lacks some. The data show a few million clones, more than 90% seen once. Sequenced sample: naive CD4+ T cells sorted from blood. The subset here: CD45RA+ positively selected. All receptors come from a man aged 18 to 35 in good health.

The rearrangement joins TRBV5-1 to TRBJ1-1; D is ambiguous. Germline V gives CDR1 SGHRS, CDR2 YFSETQ. V was pared by 3 bases and J by 4 bases, with 16 bases between. The CDR3 extends over 15 amino acids. In nucleotides, the CDR3 is TGCGCCAGCAGCTCGGATGAAGGGAGGAGCACTGAAGCTTTCTTT. Translated, it gives CASSSDEGRSTEAFF.

J is TRBJ2-3 and V is TRBV19; D perhaps matches TRBD1 (5 bases). This CDR3 is 14 amino acids long. The germline CDR1 and CDR2 sequences are LNHDA and SQIVND (reference sequence). V lost 4 bases, J lost 1 base, and 9 bases lay in between. CDR3 sequence: CASSTLGGTDTQYF. The DNA of the CDR3 is TGTGCCAGTAGTACCCTAGGGGGCACAGATACGCAGTATTTT.

The V gene is TRBV12-5, the J gene TRBJ1-2; D may be TRBD1 (5 bases). Trimming took 4 bases from V and 8 from J, leaving 20 bases between them. Germline CDR1 reads LGHNT; CDR2 reads FRNRAP. The CDR3 contains 15 residues. The CDR3 region has the DNA TGTGCTAGTGGTTCGCCCGGGGGGAAAATGCGGGGCTACACCTTC. It specifies CASGSPGGKMRGYTF.

J is TRBJ1-5 and V is TRBV6-6, with TRBD1 matching over 7 bases. This CDR3 region has 15 residues. V shed 2 bases and J 6 bases; nucleotides not matched to a gene: 7. Germline CDR1 MNHNY, CDR2 SVGAGI (reference sequence). In DNA form, the CDR3 reads TGTGCCAGCAGTTACCAGGGGGGGAAGGGTCAGCCCCAGCATTTT. Amino acid sequence: CASSYQGGKGQPQHF.

The chain uses TRBV5-1 and TRBJ1-6; 9 nucleotides agree with TRBD1. Losses at the gene ends were 7 bases for V and 7 bases for J; bases not matched to a gene: 6. Germline V CDR1 and CDR2: SGHRS, YFSETQ. CDR3 size: 14 residues. The CDR3 spells CASGRDRENSPLHF. In DNA, the CDR3 is TGCGCCAGCGGCAGGGACAGGGAAAATTCACCCCTCCACTTT.

The chain combines TRBV7-2 with TRBJ2-1; weak D call: TRBD2 (5 bases). Germline V lookup: CDR1 SGHTA, CDR2 FQGNSA. Trimming pared 5 bases from V and 8 bases from J, leaving 13 bases between. This CDR3 region has 13 residues. CDR3 in DNA: TGTGCCAGCAGCCTTGCGGGTCCCTATGAGCAGTTCTTC. Translation gives CASSLAGPYEQFF. Full variable domain (missing parts from reference TRBV7-2 and TRBJ2-1): GAGVSQSPSNKVTEKGKDVELRCDPISGHTALYWYRQSLGQGLEFLIYFQGNSAPDKSGLPSDRFSAERTGGSVSTLTIQRTQQEDSAVYLCASSLAGPYEQFFGPGTRLTVL.

The chain couples TRBV7-2 to TRBJ1-2; perhaps TRBD1 as D (5 bases). Germline V gives CDR1 SGHTA, CDR2 FQGNSA. The CDR3 consists of 14 residues. V lost 6 bases, J lost 2 bases, and 13 bases lay in between. The CDR3 DNA reads as TGTGCCAGCAGTCCAGGCCGACAGAACTATGGCTACACCTTC. Its protein is CASSPGRQNYGYTF.

V usage is TRBV5-1 and J usage is TRBJ1-1, with a weak D call TRBD1 (5 bases). CDR1 and CDR2 from the germline V gene are SGHRS and YFSETQ. V dropped 4 bases and J dropped 1 base, with 11 bases sitting between them. The CDR3 has 14 residues. The CDR3 DNA follows: TGCGCCAGCAGCGGGCAGGGTCCGAACACTGAAGCTTTCTTT. As protein: CASSGQGPNTEAFF.

The V and J genes are TRBV18 and TRBJ2-1; D may be TRBD2 (6 bases). Trimming stripped 4 bases from V and 4 bases from J, with 11 bases between. From germline, CDR1 is KGHSH and CDR2 LQKENI. The CDR3 loop spans 14 amino acids. CDR3 sequence (DNA): TGTGCCAGCTCACACGGGACTGATTACAATGAGCAGTTCTTC. It specifies CASSHGTDYNEQFF.

CDR3 in amino acids: CASSRRDRVVETQYF. CDR3 bases: TGTGCCAGCAGCCGCCGGGACAGGGTTGTAGAGACCCAGTACTTC. The chain uses TRBV14 and TRBJ2-5, with 9 bases lining up with TRBD1. In germline, CDR1 is SGHDN, CDR2 FVKESK. J lost 4 bases, V lost 4 bases, and 7 bases had no gene match. The CDR3 is made up of 15 amino acids.

This chain uses TRBV4-1 with TRBJ2-7; 9 bases match TRBD2. Germline trimming cut 4 bases from V and 4 bases from J; bases unmatched to any gene: 8. The germline V gene has CDR1 MGHRA and CDR2 YSYEKL. The CDR3 has 15 amino acids. The CDR3 DNA sequence: TGCGCCAGCAGCCTATTAGCGGGAGTACCTTACGAGCAGTACTTC. Translating it yields CASSLLAGVPYEQYF.

The genes are TRBV28 and TRBJ2-7; maybe TRBD1 (6 bases). The V end was cut by 2 bases, the J end by 7 bases, with 15 bases between. This CDR3 has 14 amino acids. The V gene's germline CDR1 is MDHEN and CDR2 SYDVKM. DNA of the CDR3: TGTGCCAGCAGTTTAGGGGGCCGAGGGGGTGAGCAGTACTTC. Translation gives CASSLGGRGGEQYF.

The rearrangement uses TRBV4-3 and TRBJ1-2; 7 bases are a match to TRBD1. Trimming removed 0 bases from V and 7 bases from J; junction bases left unmatched: 8. The V gene's germline CDR1 is LGHNA and CDR2 YSLEER. The CDR3 covers 15 residues. CDR3 region: CASSQDDREGTGYTF. The DNA for the CDR3 is TGCGCCAGCAGCCAAGATGACAGGGAAGGTACTGGCTACACCTTC.

The chain carries TRBV27 and TRBJ2-1; D possibly matches TRBD1 or TRBD2 (6 bases each). CDR1 is MNHEY and CDR2 is SMNVEV in the germline V gene (reference sequence). The CDR3 is 15 residues long. Between the trimmed V and J ends, which lost 6 bases and 9 bases, there was a span of 21 bases. The DNA of the CDR3 is TGTGCCAGCAGACGAGGGGGGCCCGCGTCCTCTGAGCAGTTCTTC. Translating gives CASRRGGPASSEQFF.

The CDR3 is CASRAGQGWRSNQPQHF. CDR3 in DNA: TGTGCCAGCAGGGCGGGACAGGGGTGGAGGAGCAATCAGCCCCAGCATTTT. The rearrangement uses TRBV2 and TRBJ1-5, with 10 bases fitting TRBD1. In germline, CDR1 is SNHLY, CDR2 FYNNEI. The ends lost 6 bases at V and 1 base at J; junction bases unmatched: 9. CDR3 length equals 17 residues. Using reference TRBV2 and TRBJ1-5 for the parts outside the CDR3, the full variable domain is EPEVTQTPSHQVTQMGQEVILRCVPISNHLYFYWYRQILGQKVEFLVSFYNNEISEKSEIFDDQFSVERPDGSNFTLKIRSTKLEDSAMYFCASRAGQGWRSNQPQHFGDGTRLSIL.

The chain uses TRBV27 and TRBJ2-4; D possibly matches TRBD1 or TRBD2 (6 bases each). V shed 6 bases and J shed 5 bases, with 20 bases lying between them. Germline loops: CDR1 MNHEY, CDR2 SMNVEV (reference sequence). The CDR3 has 16 residues. CDR3 amino acids: CASRPPGHTGENIQYF. As DNA, the CDR3 is TGTGCCAGCAGGCCTCCGGGACACACGGGGGAAAACATTCAGTACTTC.

The J gene is TRBJ1-6, the V gene TRBV5-1, with D perhaps matching TRBD1 (5 bases). The germline V gene encodes CDR1 SGHRS and CDR2 YFSETQ. The CDR3 covers 14 residues. V gave up 4 bases and J gave up 6 bases, with 11 bases separating them. The DNA of the CDR3 is TGCGCCAGCAGCCACGACAGCGGTAATTCACCCCTCCACTTT. Translation: CASSHDSGNSPLHF. The variable domain in full, completed from reference TRBV5-1 and TRBJ1-6, reads KAGVTQTPRYLIKTRGQQVTLSCSPISGHRSVSWYQQTPGQGLQFLFEYFSETQRNKGNFPGRFSGRQFSNSRSEMNVSTLELGDSALYLCASSHDSGNSPLHFGNGTRLTVT.

DNA of the CDR3: TGTGCCAGCAGCTGGGGGGCATTGCCCGGGACAGGGGAGACCTACGAGCAGTACTTC. Protein sequence: CASSWGALPGTGETYEQYF. The chain joins TRBV5-6 to TRBJ2-7; 10 positions match TRBD1. The CDR3 runs to 19 residues. The V gene end was trimmed by 3 bases and the J gene end by 2 bases; junction bases not matched to a gene: 17. CDR1 and CDR2 from the germline V gene are SGHDT and YYEEEE.

This chain connects TRBV6-1 to TRBJ2-7; D remains ambiguous. The ends were cut back, 7 bases at V and 3 bases at J, with 7 bases in the middle. The length of the CDR3 is 11 residues. CDR1 and CDR2 from the germline V gene are MNHNS and SASEGT. Here the CDR3 reads CASIDHYEQYF. The CDR3 coding sequence is TGTGCCAGCATCGATCACTACGAGCAGTACTTC.

V usage is TRBV10-1 and J usage is TRBJ2-3; 10 bases map to TRBD2. The V and J ends lost 3 bases and 2 bases, in that order; junction bases with no gene match: 5. CDR3 length equals 16 residues. Germline V gene lookup returns CDR1 WNHNN and CDR2 SYGVQD (reference sequence). CDR3 region: CASSDNLAGVTDTQYF. CDR3 DNA: TGCGCCAGCAGTGACAATCTAGCGGGGGTCACAGATACGCAGTATTTT.

The V call is TRBV4-2, the J call TRBJ2-2, with D possibly matching TRBD2 (5 bases). The CDR3 runs to 17 residues. Looked up from germline, CDR1 is LGHNA and CDR2 is YNFKEQ. Trimming took off 3 bases at V and 3 bases at J, with 17 bases between the two ends. DNA of the CDR3: TGTGCCAGCAGCCAGGAATTAGCGCGGGCGGACACCGGGGAGCTGTTTTTT. Translation gives CASSQELARADTGELFF.

This clone was detected once. V gene TRBV5-4 combines with J gene TRBJ2-7; possible D gene TRBD1, 5 bases. This CDR3 comprises 15 residues. The germline gives CDR1 SGHNT, CDR2 YYREEE (reference sequence). With 4 bases removed from V and 5 bases from J, the gap between germline ends came to 19 bases. CDR3 DNA: TGTGCCAGCAGCCTCCAGGGTGTTTTATTGGACGAGCAGTACTTC. Amino acids: CASSLQGVLLDEQYF.

CDR3 protein: CASSLEGLAGGPTDTQYF. The CDR3 DNA is TGTGCCAGCAGTTTAGAGGGATTAGCGGGGGGTCCCACAGATACGCAGTATTTT. The chain employs TRBV28 and TRBJ2-3; 10 positions match TRBD2. Germline CDR1 and CDR2: MDHEN and SYDVKM. After removal of 2 bases from V and 2 bases from J, the junction contained 10 bases not matched to a gene. The CDR3 is made up of 18 amino acids. Variable domain in full (rest from reference TRBV28 and TRBJ2-3): DVKVTQSSRYLVKRTGEKVFLECVQDMDHENMFWYRQDPGLGLRLIYFSYDVKMKEKGDIPEGYSVSREKKERFSLILESASTNQTSMYLCASSLEGLAGGPTDTQYFGPGTRLTVL.

The chain employs TRBV21-1 and TRBJ1-2. TRBV21-1 is a pseudogene segment. The CDR3 totals 11 residues. In DNA, the CDR3 is TGTGCCAGCAGCGTCCGCAGCGGCTACACCTTC. This translates into CASSVRSGYTF.

As regards this clone: The same CDR3 is also encoded by other DNA sequences in this sample. The chain couples TRBV4-1 to TRBJ2-1; 8 bases match TRBD2. The CDR3 has 15 residues. The J segment lost 0 bases and the V segment lost 4 bases, leaving 2 bases of the junction unmatched. Germline lookup yields CDR1 MGHRA and CDR2 YSYEKL. CDR3 amino acids: CASSLGTSSYNEQFF. CDR3 nucleotide sequence: TGCGCCAGCAGCCTAGGGACTAGCTCCTACAATGAGCAGTTCTTC.

The chain links TRBV7-9 to TRBJ2-5, with D uncertain. V was shortened by 7 bases and J by 1 base, with 10 bases between the two germline ends. The CDR3 is 13 amino acids. Germline V gives CDR1 SEHNR, CDR2 FQNEAQ (reference sequence). CDR3 DNA sequence: TGTGCCAGCAATGTGATTCCCCAAGAGACCCAGTACTTC. As protein: CASNVIPQETQYF.

The J gene is TRBJ1-2, the V gene TRBV18; no reliable D call. This CDR3 contains 15 residues. The V end was cut by 8 bases, the J end by 0 bases, with 16 bases between. The germline V gene encodes CDR1 KGHSH and CDR2 LQKENI. As DNA, the CDR3 is TGTGCCAGCCCCCGGCTCCGGGGAGCTAACTATGGCTACACCTTC. The encoded protein is CASPRLRGANYGYTF.

About this clone itself: Other nucleotide sequences from this sample produce the same CDR3. The V and J genes are TRBV30 and TRBJ2-7; 7 bases agree with TRBD1. CDR3 length: 13 amino acids. V dropped 2 bases and J dropped 2; count of bases not matched to a gene: 3. Germline lookup yields CDR1 GTSNPN and CDR2 SVGIG (reference sequence). CDR3: CAWSRDSPYEQYF. The DNA of the CDR3 is TGTGCCTGGAGTCGGGACAGTCCCTACGAGCAGTACTTC.